Listed here are 13 T cell receptor beta chains from one sample, sequenced in a study of shared clonotypes between healthy human individuals. Profiling relied on immunoSEQ multiplex PCR, and the TCRdb table lists in-frame clones only, not all of them. The sample has roughly 1,500,000 clones, approximately 98.5% seen once. The sequenced sample was naive CD4+ T cells sorted from blood. The subset was: CD45RA+ positively selected. The receptors come from a man aged 25 to 40 in good health.

The gene calls are TRBV2 and TRBJ2-7; the D gene is possibly TRBD1 (5 bases). CDR3 length: 14 amino acids. The germline V gene has CDR1 SNHLY and CDR2 FYNNEI. V lost 3 bases, J lost 9 bases, and 18 bases lay in between. The CDR3 reads CASSDTGEHPRQYF. The CDR3 DNA is TGTGCCAGCAGTGACACAGGAGAGCACCCTCGGCAGTACTTC.

This sequence joins TRBV6-5 and TRBJ2-7; 9 nucleotides line up with TRBD2. The V gene end was trimmed by 6 bases and the J gene end by 5 bases; junction bases not matched to a gene: 11. Germline V CDR1 and CDR2: MNHEY, SVGAGI. CDR3 length: 15 amino acids. The chain's CDR3 is CASRTIAGVPHEQYF. For the CDR3, the DNA is TGTGCCAGCAGAACTATAGCGGGAGTGCCCCACGAGCAGTACTTC.

The J gene is TRBJ1-1, the V gene TRBV6-1; D gene unclear. Germline-derived CDR1 and CDR2 are MNHNS and SASEGT. This CDR3 has 18 amino acids. Trimming pared 2 bases from V and 0 bases from J, leaving 19 bases between. CDR3 coding DNA: TGTGCCAGCAGTGAATACCCTACCACCTTGGGTATGAACACTGAAGCTTTCTTT. Its protein is CASSEYPTTLGMNTEAFF.

The V call is TRBV7-9, the J call TRBJ1-4; 9 bases fit TRBD1. CDR1 is SEHNR and CDR2 is FQNEAQ in the germline V gene (reference sequence). CDR3 size: 13 residues. J lost 16 bases, V lost 5 bases, and 11 bases had no gene match. The CDR3 sequence: CASSQTGTGFRFF. In DNA, the CDR3 is TGTGCCAGCAGCCAAACCGGGACAGGGTTTCGGTTTTTT.

V usage is TRBV9 and J usage is TRBJ2-1; 9 nucleotides agree with TRBD2. Germline trimming cut 0 bases from V and 8 bases from J; bases unmatched to any gene: 6. Germline CDR1 SGDLS, CDR2 YYNGEE. CDR3 length: 15 amino acids. CDR3 region: CASSVGASGIYEQFF. DNA of the CDR3: TGTGCCAGCAGCGTAGGGGCTAGCGGGATCTATGAGCAGTTCTTC.

This clone was picked up one time. This CDR3 reads CAGSPRQEQETQYF. Here the CDR3 DNA reads TGTGCCGGCTCCCCTCGACAGGAACAAGAGACCCAGTACTTC. This chain joins TRBV19 and TRBJ2-5, with D possibly TRBD1 on 6 matching bases. Trimming removed 11 bases from V and 2 bases from J, with 18 bases in between. Germline V gene data show CDR1 as LNHDA and CDR2 as SQIVND (reference sequence). This CDR3 comprises 14 residues.

The chain combines TRBV10-3 with TRBJ2-1; 13 positions match TRBD2. J was trimmed by 9 bases and V by 2 bases; bases with no gene match: 10. The CDR3 is made up of 17 amino acids. Per the germline V gene, CDR1 is ENHRY and CDR2 is SYGVKD. The CDR3 region has the DNA TGTGCCATCAGTGAGGGGACTAGCGGGACCCTGGGAGCTGAGCAGTTCTTC. Its protein product is CAISEGTSGTLGAEQFF.

This CDR3 reads CAISEGRGDTIYF. The CDR3 nucleotides are TGTGCCATCAGTGAGGGGAGGGGAGACACCATATATTTT. The chain recombines TRBV10-3 with TRBJ1-3; a weak D match, TRBD1 (5 bases). V lost 2 bases and J 8 bases, leaving 10 bases between the germline ends. CDR3 length: 13 residues. Germline loops: CDR1 ENHRY, CDR2 SYGVKD.

V is TRBV7-2 and J is TRBJ2-5, with TRBD2 matching over 9 bases. After removal of 4 bases from V and 5 bases from J, the junction contained 17 bases not matched to a gene. The CDR3 has 18 amino acids. Germline CDR1 and CDR2: SGHTA and FQGNSA. CDR3 DNA: TGTGCCAGCAGCTCCAGGCGGAGCGGGAGGCCGGTGAGGGAGACCCAGTACTTC. It is translated as CASSSRRSGRPVRETQYF.

V and J are TRBV7-2 and TRBJ1-5; perhaps TRBD1 as D (5 bases). Trimming left V 6 bases short and J 2 bases short, with 11 bases between. This CDR3 is 14 amino acids long. Germline V gene lookup returns CDR1 SGHTA and CDR2 FQGNSA. In DNA form, the CDR3 reads TGTGCCAGCAGTTCCGACAGCGGCAATCAGCCCCAGCATTTT. It specifies CASSSDSGNQPQHF.

This clone showed up just once. CDR3 coding DNA: TGTGCCAGCAGTATCCGGGACACGCGGGATCAGCCCCAGCATTTT. Amino acid sequence: CASSIRDTRDQPQHF. This chain uses TRBV6-1 with TRBJ1-5; possibly TRBD1 for D (6 bases). Trimming took off 5 bases at V and 5 bases at J, with 16 bases between the two ends. CDR1 is MNHNS, CDR2 SASEGT, per germline. The CDR3 is made up of 15 amino acids.

The genes are TRBV29-1 and TRBJ2-7; TRBD2 matches 12 bases. The CDR3 is made up of 15 amino acids. The J segment lost 3 bases and the V segment lost 2 bases, leaving 5 bases of the junction unmatched. The germline gives CDR1 SQVTM, CDR2 ANQGSEA. DNA for the CDR3: TGCAGCGTTGAACTCACTAGCGGGAGGATCTACGAGCAGTACTTC. The encoded protein is CSVELTSGRIYEQYF.

J is TRBJ2-7 and V is TRBV27; 7 bases map to TRBD2. CDR3 length: 13 residues. Germline CDR1 MNHEY, CDR2 SMNVEV (reference sequence). The V segment lost 2 bases and the J segment 4 bases; nucleotides outside the gene matches: 2. This chain's CDR3 is CASSLRLAYEQYF. CDR3 nucleotides: TGTGCCAGCAGTTTAAGACTAGCTTACGAGCAGTACTTC.